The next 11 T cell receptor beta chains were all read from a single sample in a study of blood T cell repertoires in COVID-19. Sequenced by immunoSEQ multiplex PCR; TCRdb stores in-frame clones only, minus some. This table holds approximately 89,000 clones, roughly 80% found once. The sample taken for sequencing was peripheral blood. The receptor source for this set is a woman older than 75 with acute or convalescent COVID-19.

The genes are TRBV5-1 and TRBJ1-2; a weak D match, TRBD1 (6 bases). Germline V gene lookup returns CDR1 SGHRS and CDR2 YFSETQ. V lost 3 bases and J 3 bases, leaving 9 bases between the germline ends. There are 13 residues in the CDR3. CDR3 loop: CASSSDSYYGYTF. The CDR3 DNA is TGCGCCAGCAGCTCGGACAGTTACTATGGCTACACCTTC.

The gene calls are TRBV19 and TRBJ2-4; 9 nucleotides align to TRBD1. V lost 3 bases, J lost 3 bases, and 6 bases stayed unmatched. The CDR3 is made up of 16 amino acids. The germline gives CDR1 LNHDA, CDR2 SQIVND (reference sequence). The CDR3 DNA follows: TGTGCCAGTAGTATCGGGGGACAGGGCTACAAAAACATTCAGTACTTC. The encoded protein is CASSIGGQGYKNIQYF.

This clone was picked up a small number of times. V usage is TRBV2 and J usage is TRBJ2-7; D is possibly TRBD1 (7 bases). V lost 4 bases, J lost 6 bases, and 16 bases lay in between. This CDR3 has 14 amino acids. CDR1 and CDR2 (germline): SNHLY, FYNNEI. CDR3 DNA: TGTGCCAGCAGTGGCGGGGTAACAGGGGTCGAGCAGTACTTC. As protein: CASSGGVTGVEQYF.

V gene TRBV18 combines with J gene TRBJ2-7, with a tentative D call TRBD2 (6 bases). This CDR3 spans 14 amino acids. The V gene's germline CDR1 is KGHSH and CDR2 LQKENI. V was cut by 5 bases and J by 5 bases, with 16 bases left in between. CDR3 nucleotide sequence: TGTGCCAGCTCATCCCGGCGACTAGAGGACGAGCAGTACTTC. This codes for CASSSRRLEDEQYF.

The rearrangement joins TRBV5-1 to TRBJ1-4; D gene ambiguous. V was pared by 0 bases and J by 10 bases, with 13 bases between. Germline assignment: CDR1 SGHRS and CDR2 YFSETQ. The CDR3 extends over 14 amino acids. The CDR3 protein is CASSLGQLAGKLFF. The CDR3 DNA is TGCGCCAGCAGCTTGGGACAACTAGCGGGAAAACTGTTTTTT.

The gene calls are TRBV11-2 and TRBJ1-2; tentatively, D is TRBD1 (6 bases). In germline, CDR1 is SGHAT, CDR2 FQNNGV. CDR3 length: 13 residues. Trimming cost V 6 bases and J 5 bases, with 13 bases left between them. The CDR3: CASSRDRSYGYTF. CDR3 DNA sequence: TGTGCCAGCAGTCGCGACAGGAGTTATGGCTACACCTTC.

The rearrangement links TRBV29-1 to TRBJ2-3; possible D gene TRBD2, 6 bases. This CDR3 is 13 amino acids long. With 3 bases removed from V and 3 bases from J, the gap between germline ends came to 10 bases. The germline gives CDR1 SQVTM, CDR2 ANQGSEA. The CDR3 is CSVDDGGTDTQYF. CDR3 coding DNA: TGCAGCGTTGATGACGGGGGAACAGATACGCAGTATTTT.

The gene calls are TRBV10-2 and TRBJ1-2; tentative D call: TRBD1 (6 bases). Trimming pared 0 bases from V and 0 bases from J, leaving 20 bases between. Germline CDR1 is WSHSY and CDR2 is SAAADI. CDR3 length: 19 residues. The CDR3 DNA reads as TGCGCCAGCAGTGAGTCTTACTACGGCAGGGGAGAGGCTAACTATGGCTACACCTTC. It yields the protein CASSESYYGRGEANYGYTF.

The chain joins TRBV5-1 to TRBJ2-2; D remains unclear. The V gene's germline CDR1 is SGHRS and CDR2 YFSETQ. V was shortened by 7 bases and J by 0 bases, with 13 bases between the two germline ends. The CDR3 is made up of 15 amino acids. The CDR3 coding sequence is TGCGCCAGCTGCCCTAGGCCTTCGAACACCGGGGAGCTGTTTTTT. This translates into CASCPRPSNTGELFF.

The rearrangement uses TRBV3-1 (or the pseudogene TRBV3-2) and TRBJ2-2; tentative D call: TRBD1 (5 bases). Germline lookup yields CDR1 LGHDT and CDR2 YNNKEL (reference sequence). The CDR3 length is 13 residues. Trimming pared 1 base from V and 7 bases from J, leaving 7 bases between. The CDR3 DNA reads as TGTGCCAGCAGCCAAGTGACAGACGGGGAGCTGTTTTTT. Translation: CASSQVTDGELFF.

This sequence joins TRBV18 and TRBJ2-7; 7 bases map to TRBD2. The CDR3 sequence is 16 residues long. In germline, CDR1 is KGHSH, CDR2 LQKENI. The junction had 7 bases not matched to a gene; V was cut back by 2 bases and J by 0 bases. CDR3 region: CASSPLERDRSYEQYF. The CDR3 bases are TGTGCCAGCTCACCATTGGAGCGGGACCGCTCCTACGAGCAGTACTTC. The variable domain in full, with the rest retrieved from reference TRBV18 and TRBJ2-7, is NAGVMQNPRHLVRRRGQEARLRCSPMKGHSHVYWYRQLPEEGLKFMVYLQKENIIDESGMPKERFSAEFPKEGPSILRIQQVVRGDSAAYFCASSPLERDRSYEQYFGPGTRLTVT.